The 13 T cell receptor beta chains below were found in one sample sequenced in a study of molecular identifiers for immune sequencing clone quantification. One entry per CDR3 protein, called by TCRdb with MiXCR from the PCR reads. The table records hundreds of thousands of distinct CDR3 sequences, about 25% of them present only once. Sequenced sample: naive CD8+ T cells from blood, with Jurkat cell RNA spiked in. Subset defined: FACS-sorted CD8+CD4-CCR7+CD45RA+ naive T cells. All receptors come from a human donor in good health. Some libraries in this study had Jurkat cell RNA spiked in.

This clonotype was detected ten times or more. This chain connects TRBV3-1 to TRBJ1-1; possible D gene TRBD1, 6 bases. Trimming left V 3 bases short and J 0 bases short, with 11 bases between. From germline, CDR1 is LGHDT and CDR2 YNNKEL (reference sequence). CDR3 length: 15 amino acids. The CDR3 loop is CASSHPGHMNTEAFF. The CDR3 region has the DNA TGTGCCAGCAGCCATCCGGGACACATGAACACTGAAGCTTTCTTT.

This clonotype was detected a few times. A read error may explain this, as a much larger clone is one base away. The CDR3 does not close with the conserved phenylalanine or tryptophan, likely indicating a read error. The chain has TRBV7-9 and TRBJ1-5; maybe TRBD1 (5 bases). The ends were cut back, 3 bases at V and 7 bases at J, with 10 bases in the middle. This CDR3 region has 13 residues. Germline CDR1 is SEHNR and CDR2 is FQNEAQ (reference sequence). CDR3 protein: CASSLGQGQPQHS. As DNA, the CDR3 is TGTGCCAGCAGCTTGGGTCAGGGACAGCCCCAGCATTCT.

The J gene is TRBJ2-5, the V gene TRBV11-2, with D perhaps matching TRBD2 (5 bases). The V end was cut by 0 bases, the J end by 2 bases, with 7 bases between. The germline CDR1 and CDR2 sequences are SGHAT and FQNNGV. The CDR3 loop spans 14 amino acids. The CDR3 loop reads CASSLEREQETQYF. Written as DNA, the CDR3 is TGTGCCAGCAGCTTAGAACGGGAACAAGAGACCCAGTACTTC.

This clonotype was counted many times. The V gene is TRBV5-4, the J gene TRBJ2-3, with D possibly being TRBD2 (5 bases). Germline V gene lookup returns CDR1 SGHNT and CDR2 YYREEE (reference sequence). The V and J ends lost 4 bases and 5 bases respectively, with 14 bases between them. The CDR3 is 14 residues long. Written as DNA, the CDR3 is TGTGCCAGCAGCCCACTAGTCCGGGGAGATACGCAGTATTTT. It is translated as CASSPLVRGDTQYF.

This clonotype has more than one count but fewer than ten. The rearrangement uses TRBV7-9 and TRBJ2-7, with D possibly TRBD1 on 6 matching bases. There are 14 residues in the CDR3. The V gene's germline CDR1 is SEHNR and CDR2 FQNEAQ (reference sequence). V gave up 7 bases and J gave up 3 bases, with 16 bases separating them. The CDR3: CASNHRDTYYEQYF. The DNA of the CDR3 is TGTGCCAGCAACCACCGGGACACGTACTACGAGCAGTACTTC.

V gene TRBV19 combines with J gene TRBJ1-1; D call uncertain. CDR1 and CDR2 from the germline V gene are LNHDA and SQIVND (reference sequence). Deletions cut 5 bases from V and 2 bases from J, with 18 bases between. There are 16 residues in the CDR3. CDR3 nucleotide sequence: TGTGCCAGTAGTCCCACGTCGGGGTTGGGAAACACTGAAGCTTTCTTT. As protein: CASSPTSGLGNTEAFF. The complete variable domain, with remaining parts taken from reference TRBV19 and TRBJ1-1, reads DGGITQSPKYLFRKEGQNVTLSCEQNLNHDAMYWYRQDPGQGLRLIYYSQIVNDFQKGDIAEGYSVSREKKESFPLTVTSAQKNPTAFYLCASSPTSGLGNTEAFFGQGTRLTVV.

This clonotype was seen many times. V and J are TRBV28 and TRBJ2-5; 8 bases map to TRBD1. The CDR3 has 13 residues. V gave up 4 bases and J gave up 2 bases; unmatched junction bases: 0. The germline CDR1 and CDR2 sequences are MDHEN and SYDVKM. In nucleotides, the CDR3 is TGTGCCAGCAGTTACAGGGGGCAAGAGACCCAGTACTTC. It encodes CASSYRGQETQYF.

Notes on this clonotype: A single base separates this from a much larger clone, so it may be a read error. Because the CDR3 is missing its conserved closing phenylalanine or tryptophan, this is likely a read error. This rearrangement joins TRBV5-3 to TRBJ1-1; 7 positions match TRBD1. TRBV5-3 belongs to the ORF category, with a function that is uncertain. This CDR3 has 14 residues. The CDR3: CASSLKLQGSEAFL. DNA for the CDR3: TGTGCCAGCAGCTTAAAACTACAGGGGAGTGAAGCTTTCCTT.

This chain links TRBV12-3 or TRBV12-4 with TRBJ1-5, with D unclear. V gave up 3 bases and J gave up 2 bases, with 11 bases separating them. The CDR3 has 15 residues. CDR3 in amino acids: CASSFEAVGNQPQHF. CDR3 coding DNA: TGTGCCAGCAGTTTTGAAGCTGTCGGCAATCAGCCCCAGCATTTT.

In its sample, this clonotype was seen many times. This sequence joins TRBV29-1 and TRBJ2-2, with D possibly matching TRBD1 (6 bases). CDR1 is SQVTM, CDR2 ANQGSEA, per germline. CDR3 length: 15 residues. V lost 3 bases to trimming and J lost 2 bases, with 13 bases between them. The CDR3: CSVDLQDSNTGELFF. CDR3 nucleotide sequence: TGCAGCGTTGACCTGCAGGACAGCAACACCGGGGAGCTGTTTTTT.

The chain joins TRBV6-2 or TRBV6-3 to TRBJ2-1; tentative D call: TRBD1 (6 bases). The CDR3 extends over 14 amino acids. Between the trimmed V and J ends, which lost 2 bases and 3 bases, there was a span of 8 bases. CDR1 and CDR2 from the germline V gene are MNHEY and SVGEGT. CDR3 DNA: TGTGCCAGCAGTTACCAGGGGTACTACAATGAGCAGTTCTTC. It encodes CASSYQGYYNEQFF.

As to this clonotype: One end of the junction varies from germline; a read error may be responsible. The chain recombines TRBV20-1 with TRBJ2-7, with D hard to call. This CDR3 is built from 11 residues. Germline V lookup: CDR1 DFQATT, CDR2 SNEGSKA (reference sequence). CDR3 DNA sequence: TGCGGTGCTAGAGAAAGCTGCGGGCAGTACTTC. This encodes CGARESCGQYF.

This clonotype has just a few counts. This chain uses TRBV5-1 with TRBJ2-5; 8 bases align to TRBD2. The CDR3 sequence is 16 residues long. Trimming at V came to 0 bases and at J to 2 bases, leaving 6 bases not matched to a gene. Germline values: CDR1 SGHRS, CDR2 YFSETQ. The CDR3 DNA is TGCGCCAGCAGCTTGGCGACTAGCGCCCTTCAAGAGACCCAGTACTTC. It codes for CASSLATSALQETQYF.